The 9 T cell receptor beta chains reported below all come from one sample, sequenced in a study of blood T cell repertoires in COVID-19. Data came from immunoSEQ multiplex PCR; TCRdb stores just in-frame clones and leaves some out. The sample records 150,000 to 200,000 clones, less than 85% being singletons. Sample: peripheral blood. Receptor source: a woman aged 40 to 49 with COVID-19, enrolled during active disease.

This clone occurred a few times. The chain employs TRBV2 and TRBJ1-6; 10 bases map to TRBD1. Trimming took 8 bases from V and 8 from J; bases not matched to a gene: 6. Germline CDR1 and CDR2: SNHLY and FYNNEI. The CDR3 is 14 amino acids. For the CDR3, the DNA is TGTGCCAGCGATAGACAGGGGGCACATTCACCCCTCCACTTT. Its protein is CASDRQGAHSPLHF.

The CDR3: CASSLDRNYGYTF. In DNA, the CDR3 is TGTGCCAGCAGCTTAGACAGAAACTATGGCTACACCTTC. This sequence joins TRBV11-2 and TRBJ1-2; D is unclear. The ends were cut back, 0 bases at V and 2 bases at J, with 4 bases in the middle. The CDR3 contains 13 residues. CDR1 and CDR2 (germline): SGHAT, FQNNGV.

The V call is TRBV2, the J call TRBJ1-5; D gene unclear. CDR3 length equals 16 residues. Deletions cut 1 base from V and 0 bases from J, with 10 bases between. Germline CDR1 is SNHLY and CDR2 is FYNNEI. The CDR3 bases are TGTGCCAGCAGTGAAGGAGTTGTGCATAGCAATCAGCCCCAGCATTTT. This sequence encodes CASSEGVVHSNQPQHF.

CDR3 coding DNA: TGCGCCAGCAGCTTGGATCAGGGGGCGAAAGAGACCCAGTACTTC. This encodes CASSLDQGAKETQYF. The chain joins TRBV5-1 to TRBJ2-5; 8 positions match TRBD1. Germline V gene data show CDR1 as SGHRS and CDR2 as YFSETQ. V dropped 0 bases and J dropped 3; count of bases not matched to a gene: 4. This CDR3 has 15 amino acids.

Comments on this clone: The same CDR3 also results from other DNA sequences found in this sample. The rearrangement joins TRBV6-4 to TRBJ2-2; D gene uncertain. Germline V gene lookup returns CDR1 MRHNA and CDR2 SNTAGT. There are 14 residues in the CDR3. V gave up 0 bases and J gave up 6 bases, with 8 bases separating them. CDR3 bases: TGTGCCAGCAGTGACTCGAGTAGTCCCGGGGAGCTGTTTTTT. Translation gives CASSDSSSPGELFF.

The rearrangement uses TRBV6-5 and TRBJ1-4, with TRBD1 as a possible D gene (6 bases). There are 15 residues in the CDR3. Germline V gene data show CDR1 as MNHEY and CDR2 as SVGAGI. V shed 6 bases and J shed 6 bases, with 17 bases lying between them. The CDR3 bases are TGTGCCAGCAGATCGAAGGGGGACATAGATGAAAAACTGTTTTTT. Its translation: CASRSKGDIDEKLFF.

The chain recombines TRBV30 with TRBJ2-7; no reliable D call. The CDR3 totals 14 residues. The V end was cut by 0 bases, the J end by 6 bases, with 15 bases between. Germline V lookup: CDR1 GTSNPN, CDR2 SVGIG (reference sequence). This CDR3 is CAWSVLFPPTEQYF. DNA of the CDR3: TGTGCCTGGAGTGTACTCTTCCCCCCCACCGAGCAGTACTTC.

The V and J genes are TRBV7-8 and TRBJ1-5, with TRBD1 matching 9 bases. After removal of 5 bases from V and 6 bases from J, the junction contained 23 bases not matched to a gene. The germline V gene encodes CDR1 SGHVS and CDR2 FQNEAQ. The CDR3 extends over 20 amino acids. The CDR3 spells CASSPSTGTGLRKPGQPQHF. In nucleotides, the CDR3 is TGTGCCAGCAGCCCAAGTACCGGGACAGGGTTGAGGAAACCTGGTCAGCCCCAGCATTTT.

The V gene is TRBV5-6, the J gene TRBJ2-1; D gene unclear. V was trimmed by 6 bases and J by 2 bases, leaving 15 bases between them. The germline V gene has CDR1 SGHDT and CDR2 YYEEEE. The CDR3 consists of 15 residues. CDR3 sequence: CASIKVERPYNEQFF. As DNA, the CDR3 is TGTGCCAGCATAAAAGTGGAGCGCCCCTACAATGAGCAGTTCTTC.